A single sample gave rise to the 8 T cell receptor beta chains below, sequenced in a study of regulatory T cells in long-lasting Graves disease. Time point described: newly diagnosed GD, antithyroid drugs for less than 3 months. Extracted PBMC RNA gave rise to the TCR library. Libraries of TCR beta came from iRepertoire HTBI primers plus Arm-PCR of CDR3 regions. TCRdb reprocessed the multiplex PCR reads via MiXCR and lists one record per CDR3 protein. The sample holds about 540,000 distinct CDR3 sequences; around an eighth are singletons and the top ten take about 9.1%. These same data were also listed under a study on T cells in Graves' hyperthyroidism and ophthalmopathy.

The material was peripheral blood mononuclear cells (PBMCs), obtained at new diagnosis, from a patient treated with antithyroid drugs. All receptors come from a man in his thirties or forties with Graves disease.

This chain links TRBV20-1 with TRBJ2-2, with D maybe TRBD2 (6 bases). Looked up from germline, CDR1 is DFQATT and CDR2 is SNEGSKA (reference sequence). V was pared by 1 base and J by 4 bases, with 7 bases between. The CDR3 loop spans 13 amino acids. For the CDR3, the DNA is TGCAGTGCTAGAGCGGAGGGCACCGGGGAGCTGTTTTTT. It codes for CSARAEGTGELFF.

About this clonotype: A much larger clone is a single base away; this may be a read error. The DNA of the CDR3 is TGTGCCTGGAGTGTACGGGGGCCTATGTACGAGCAGTGCTTC. Residues: CAWSVRGPMYEQCF. The V and J genes are TRBV30 and TRBJ2-7; D is perhaps TRBD1 or TRBD2 (6 bases each). This CDR3 is built from 14 residues. Germline values: CDR1 GTSNPN, CDR2 SVGIG (reference sequence).

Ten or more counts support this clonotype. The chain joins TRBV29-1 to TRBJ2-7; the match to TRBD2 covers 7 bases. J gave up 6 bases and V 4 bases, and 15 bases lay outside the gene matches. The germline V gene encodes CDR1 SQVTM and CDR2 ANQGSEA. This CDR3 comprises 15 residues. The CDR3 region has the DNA TGCAGCGTTGTCCCTAACGGGAGGTTTTCGGGCGAGCAGTACTTC. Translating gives CSVVPNGRFSGEQYF.

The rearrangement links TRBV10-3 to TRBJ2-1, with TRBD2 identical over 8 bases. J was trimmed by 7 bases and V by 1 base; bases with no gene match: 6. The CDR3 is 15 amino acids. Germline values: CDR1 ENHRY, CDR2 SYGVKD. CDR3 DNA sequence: TGTGCCATCAGTGAGTACGGGAGGGCCGGTAATGAGCAGTTCTTC. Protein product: CAISEYGRAGNEQFF.

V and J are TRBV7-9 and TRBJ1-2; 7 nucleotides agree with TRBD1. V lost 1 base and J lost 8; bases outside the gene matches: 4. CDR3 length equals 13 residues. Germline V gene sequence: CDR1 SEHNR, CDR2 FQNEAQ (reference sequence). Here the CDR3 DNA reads TGTGCCAGCAGCTTAGAAGGGGGCAGAGGCTACACCTTC. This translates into CASSLEGGRGYTF.

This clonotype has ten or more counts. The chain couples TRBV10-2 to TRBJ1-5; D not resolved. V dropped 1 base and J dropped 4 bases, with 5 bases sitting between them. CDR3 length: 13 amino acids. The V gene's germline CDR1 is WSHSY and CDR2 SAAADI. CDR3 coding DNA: TGCGCCAGCAGTGAGTTCCGGAATCAGCCCCAGCATTTT. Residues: CASSEFRNQPQHF.

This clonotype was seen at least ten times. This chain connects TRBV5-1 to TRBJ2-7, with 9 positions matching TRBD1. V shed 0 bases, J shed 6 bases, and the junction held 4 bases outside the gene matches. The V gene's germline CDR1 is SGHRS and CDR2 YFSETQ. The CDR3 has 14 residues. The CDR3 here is CASSLGDRVSEQYF. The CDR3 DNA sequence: TGCGCCAGCAGCTTGGGGGACAGGGTGAGCGAGCAGTACTTC.

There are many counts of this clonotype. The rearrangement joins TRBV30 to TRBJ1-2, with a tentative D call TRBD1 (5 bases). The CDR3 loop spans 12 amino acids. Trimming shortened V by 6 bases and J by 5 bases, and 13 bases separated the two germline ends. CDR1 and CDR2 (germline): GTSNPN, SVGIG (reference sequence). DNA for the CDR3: TGTGCCTGCCCAGAGGGGCCGTATGGCTACACCTTC. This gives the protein CACPEGPYGYTF.